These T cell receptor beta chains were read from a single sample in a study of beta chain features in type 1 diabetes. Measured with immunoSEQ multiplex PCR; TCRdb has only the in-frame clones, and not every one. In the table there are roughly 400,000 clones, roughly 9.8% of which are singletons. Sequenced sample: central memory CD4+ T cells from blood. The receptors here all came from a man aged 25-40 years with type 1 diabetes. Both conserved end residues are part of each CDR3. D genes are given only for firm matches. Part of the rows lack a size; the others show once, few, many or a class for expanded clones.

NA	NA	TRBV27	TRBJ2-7	CASSLPRALYEQYF	TGTGCCAGCAGTTTGCCGCGGGCGCTCTACGAGCAGTACTTC
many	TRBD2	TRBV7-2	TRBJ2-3	CASSLGLAGATQYF	TGTGCCAGCAGCTTGGGACTAGCGGGTGCTACGCAGTATTTT
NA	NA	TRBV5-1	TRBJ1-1	CASSSLNAGAEAFF	TGCGCCAGCAGCTCACTAAACGCAGGAGCTGAAGCTTTCTTT
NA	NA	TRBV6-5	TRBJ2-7	CATTQGGQHEQYF	TGTGCCACCACCCAAGGGGGGCAACACGAGCAGTACTTC
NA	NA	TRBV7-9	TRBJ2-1	CASSRDGYNEQFF	TGTGCCAGCAGCCGGGATGGGTACAATGAGCAGTTCTTC
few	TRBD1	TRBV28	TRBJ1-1	CASSSPGQGATEAFF	TGTGCCAGCAGTTCTCCGGGACAGGGGGCGACTGAAGCTTTCTTT
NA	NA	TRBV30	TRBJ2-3	CAWGPGGTDTQYF	TGTGCCTGGGGGCCTGGGGGCACAGATACGCAGTATTTT
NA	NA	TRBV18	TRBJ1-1	CASSPGETEAFF	TGTGCCAGCTCACCAGGGGAAACTGAAGCTTTCTTT
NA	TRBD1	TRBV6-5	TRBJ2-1	CASSSRQGNEQFF	TGTGCCAGCAGTTCACGACAGGGTAATGAGCAGTTCTTC
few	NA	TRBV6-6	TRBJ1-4	CASSQQEKLFF	TGTGCCAGCAGTCAACAGGAAAAACTGTTTTTT
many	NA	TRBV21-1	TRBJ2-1	CASRKGSGRRGQFF	TGTGCCAGCAGGAAGGGGAGCGGGAGAAGGGGGCAGTTCTTC
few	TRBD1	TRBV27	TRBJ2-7	CASSINSGTGGRNEQYF	TGTGCCAGCAGTATAAACTCCGGGACAGGCGGTCGTAACGAGCAGTACTTC
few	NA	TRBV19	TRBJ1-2	CASSITAGVYGYTF	TGTGCCAGTAGTATAACCGCAGGGGTCTATGGCTACACCTTC
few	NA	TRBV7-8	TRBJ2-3	CASSLVLAWADTQYF	TGTGCCAGCAGCTTAGTACTAGCATGGGCAGATACGCAGTATTTT
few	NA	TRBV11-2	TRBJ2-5	CASSLHGQKETQYF	TGTGCCAGCAGCTTACATGGACAAAAAGAGACCCAGTACTTC
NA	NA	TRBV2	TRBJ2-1	CASRETRSSYNEQFF	TGTGCCAGCAGGGAGACGAGGAGCTCCTACAATGAGCAGTTCTTC
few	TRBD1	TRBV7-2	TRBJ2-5	CASSLAGQGSETQYF	TGTGCCAGCAGCTTAGCGGGACAGGGATCGGAGACCCAGTACTTC
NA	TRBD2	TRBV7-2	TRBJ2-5	CASSFRWGLAGQETQYF	TGTGCCAGCAGCTTTAGATGGGGACTAGCGGGACAAGAGACCCAGTACTTC
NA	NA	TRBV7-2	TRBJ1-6	CASSLVPSPLHF	TGTGCCAGCAGCTTAGTCCCCAGCCCCCTCCACTTT
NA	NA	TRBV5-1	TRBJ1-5	CASSLVPDHQPQHF	TGCGCCAGCAGCTTGGTACCAGACCATCAGCCCCAGCATTTT
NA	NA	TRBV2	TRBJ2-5	CASSVQIQPLRETQYF	TGTGCCAGCAGTGTGCAAATACAGCCGCTGCGGGAGACCCAGTACTTC
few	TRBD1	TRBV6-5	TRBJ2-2	CASRDRALTGELFF	TGTGCCAGCAGAGACAGGGCCCTAACCGGGGAGCTGTTTTTT
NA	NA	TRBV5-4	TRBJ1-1	CASSLTWGQENTEAFF	TGTGCCAGCAGCCTCACATGGGGGCAGGAGAACACTGAAGCTTTCTTT
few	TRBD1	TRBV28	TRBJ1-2	CAGGTGTAYDGYTF	TGTGCCGGAGGTACCGGGACAGCCTATGACGGCTACACCTTC